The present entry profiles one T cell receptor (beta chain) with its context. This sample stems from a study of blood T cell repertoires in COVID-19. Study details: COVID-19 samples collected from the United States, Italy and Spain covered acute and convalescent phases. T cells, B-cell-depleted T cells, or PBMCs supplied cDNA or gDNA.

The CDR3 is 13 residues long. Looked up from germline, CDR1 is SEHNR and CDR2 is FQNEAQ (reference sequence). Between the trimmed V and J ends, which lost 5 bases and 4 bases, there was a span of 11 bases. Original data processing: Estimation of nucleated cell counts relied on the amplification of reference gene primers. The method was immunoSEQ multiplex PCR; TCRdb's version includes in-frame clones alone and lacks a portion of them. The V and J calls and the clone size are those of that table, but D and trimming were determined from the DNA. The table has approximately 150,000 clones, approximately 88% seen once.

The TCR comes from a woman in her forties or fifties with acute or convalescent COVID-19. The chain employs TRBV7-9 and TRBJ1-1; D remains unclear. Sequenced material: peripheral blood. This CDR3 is CASSRNSGTEAFF. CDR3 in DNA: TGTGCCAGCAGCCGGAACAGCGGCACTGAAGCTTTCTTT.